The TCR beta chain described here comes from a study of shared clonotypes between healthy human individuals. Study as a whole: A donor's plate count was three for CD4 naive and three for CD4 memory; CD8 naive had two and CD8 memory one.

Clones were sequenced by immunoSEQ multiplex PCR, and TCRdb holds only the in-frame ones, with some missing. The table has around 2.5 million clones, roughly 93% seen once. The CDR3 loop spans 14 amino acids. V was pared by 5 bases and J by 4 bases, with 5 bases of the junction left unmatched. Germline-derived CDR1 and CDR2 are SGHAT and FQNNGV. The origin of this receptor is a man younger than 35 in good health. Some clones in this sample may be carry-over from other donors' samples. The sample was naive CD4+ T cells from PBMCs. The subset denotes: CD45RA+ positively selected. The chain joins TRBV11-2 to TRBJ2-1; TRBD2 agrees at 7 bases. CDR3: CASSLLAVYNEQFF. The CDR3 bases are TGTGCCAGCAGCCTGCTAGCGGTTTACAATGAGCAGTTCTTC.